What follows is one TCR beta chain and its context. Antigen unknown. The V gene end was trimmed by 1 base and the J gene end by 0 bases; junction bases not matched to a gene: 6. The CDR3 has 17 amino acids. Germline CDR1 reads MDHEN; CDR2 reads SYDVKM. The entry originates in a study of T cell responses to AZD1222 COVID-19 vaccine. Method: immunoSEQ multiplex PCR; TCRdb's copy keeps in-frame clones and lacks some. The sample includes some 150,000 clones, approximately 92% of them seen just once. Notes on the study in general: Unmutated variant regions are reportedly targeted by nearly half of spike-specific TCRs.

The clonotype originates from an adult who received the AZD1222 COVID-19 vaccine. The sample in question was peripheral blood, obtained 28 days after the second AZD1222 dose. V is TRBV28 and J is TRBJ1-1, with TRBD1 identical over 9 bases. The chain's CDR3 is CASSLFGTGSLNTEAFF. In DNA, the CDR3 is TGTGCCAGCAGTTTATTTGGGACAGGGTCCCTGAACACTGAAGCTTTCTTT. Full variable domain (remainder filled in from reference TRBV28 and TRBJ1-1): DVKVTQSSRYLVKRTGEKVFLECVQDMDHENMFWYRQDPGLGLRLIYFSYDVKMKEKGDIPEGYSVSREKKERFSLILESASTNQTSMYLCASSLFGTGSLNTEAFFGQGTRLTVV.